This T cell receptor (beta chain) was captured in a study of OX40 agonist ivuxolimab in advanced cancers. As for the study in general: Every 2 weeks, ivuxolimab was infused into the patients intravenously at between 0.01 and 10 mg/kg.

Study conclusions and caveats: Partial responders receiving 0.1-3.0 mg/kg showed among the lowest clonal expansion.

This CDR3 is 14 amino acids long. The V end was cut by 2 bases, the J end by 1 base, with 6 bases between. The V gene's germline CDR1 is MNHNY and CDR2 SVGAGI (reference sequence). People who had autoimmune disease history or systemic immunosuppression were excluded. Only in-frame clones appear in the TCRdb table, and some are missing; sequencing was by immunoSEQ multiplex PCR. The repertoire includes 40,000 to 65,000 clones, over 75% of them detected once, and around 1.5% sits in the top ten. In regard to this clone: The target antigen is unknown.

This chain joins TRBV6-6 and TRBJ1-3; TRBD1 might be the D (5 bases). Material: CD4+ or CD8+ T cells sorted from blood, obtained in a trial of the OX40 agonist ivuxolimab. The clonotype comes from an adult with an advanced solid tumor such as melanoma, head and neck, liver or kidney cancer. The CDR3 bases are TGTGCCAGCAGTTACCAGGGTTCTGGAAACACCATATATTTT. Translating it yields CASSYQGSGNTIYF.